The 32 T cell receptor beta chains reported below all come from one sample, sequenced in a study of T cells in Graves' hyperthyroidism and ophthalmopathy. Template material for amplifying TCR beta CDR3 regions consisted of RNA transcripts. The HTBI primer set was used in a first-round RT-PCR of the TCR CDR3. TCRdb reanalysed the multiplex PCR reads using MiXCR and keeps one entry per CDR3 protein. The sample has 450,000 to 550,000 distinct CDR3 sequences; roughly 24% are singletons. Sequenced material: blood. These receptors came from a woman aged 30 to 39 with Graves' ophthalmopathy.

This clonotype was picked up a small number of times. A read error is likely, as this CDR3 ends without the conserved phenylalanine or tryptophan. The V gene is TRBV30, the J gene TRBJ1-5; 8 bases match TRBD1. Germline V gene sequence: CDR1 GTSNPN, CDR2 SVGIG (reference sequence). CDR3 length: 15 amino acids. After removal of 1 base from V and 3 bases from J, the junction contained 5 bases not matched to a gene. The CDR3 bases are TGTGCCTGGAGTGCCGGACAGGGAGTCAATCAGCCCCAGCATCTT. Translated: CAWSAGQGVNQPQHL.

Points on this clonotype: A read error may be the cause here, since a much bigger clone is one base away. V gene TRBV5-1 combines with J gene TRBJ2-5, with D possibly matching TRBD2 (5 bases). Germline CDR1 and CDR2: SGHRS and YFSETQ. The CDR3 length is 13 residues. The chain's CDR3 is CASRNPLGETQDF. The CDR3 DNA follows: TGCGCCTCCCGAAATCCCCTGGGAGAGACCCAGGACTTC.

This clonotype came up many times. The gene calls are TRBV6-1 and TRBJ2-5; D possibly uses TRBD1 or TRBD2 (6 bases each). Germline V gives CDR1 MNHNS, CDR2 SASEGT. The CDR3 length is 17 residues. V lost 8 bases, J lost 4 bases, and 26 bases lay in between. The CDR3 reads CASSGATGQPRGETQYF. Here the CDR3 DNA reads TGTGCCAGCTCGGGGGCGACGGGACAACCTCGGGGAGAGACCCAGTACTTC.

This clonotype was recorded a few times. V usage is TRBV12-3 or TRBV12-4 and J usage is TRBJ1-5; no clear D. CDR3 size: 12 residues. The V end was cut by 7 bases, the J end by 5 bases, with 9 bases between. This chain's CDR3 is CASTREYQPQHF. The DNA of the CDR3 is TGTGCCAGCACCCGGGAGTATCAGCCCCAGCATTTT.

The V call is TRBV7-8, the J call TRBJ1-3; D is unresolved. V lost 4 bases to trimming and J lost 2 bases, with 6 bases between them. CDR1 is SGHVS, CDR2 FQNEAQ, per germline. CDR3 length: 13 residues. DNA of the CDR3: TGTGCCAGCAGCTCCAGAACTGGAAACACCATATATTTT. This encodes CASSSRTGNTIYF.

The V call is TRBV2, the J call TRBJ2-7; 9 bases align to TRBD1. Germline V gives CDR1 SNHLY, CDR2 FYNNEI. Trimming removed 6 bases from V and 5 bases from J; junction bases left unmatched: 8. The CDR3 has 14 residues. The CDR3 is CASRTQTGGNEQYF. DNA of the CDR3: TGTGCCAGCAGGACACAGACAGGGGGAAACGAGCAGTACTTC.

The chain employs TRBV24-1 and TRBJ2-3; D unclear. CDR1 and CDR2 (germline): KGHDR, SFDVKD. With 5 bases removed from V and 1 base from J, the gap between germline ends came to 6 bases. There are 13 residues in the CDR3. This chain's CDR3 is CATSGPGTDTQYF. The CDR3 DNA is TGTGCCACCAGTGGCCCGGGCACAGATACGCAGTATTTT.

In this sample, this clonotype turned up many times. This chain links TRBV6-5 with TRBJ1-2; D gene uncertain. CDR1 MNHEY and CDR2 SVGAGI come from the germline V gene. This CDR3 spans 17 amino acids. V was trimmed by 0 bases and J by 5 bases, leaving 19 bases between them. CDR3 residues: CASSYSGSTAVTYGYTF. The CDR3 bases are TGTGCCAGCAGTTACTCAGGCAGTACCGCCGTTACTTATGGCTACACCTTC.

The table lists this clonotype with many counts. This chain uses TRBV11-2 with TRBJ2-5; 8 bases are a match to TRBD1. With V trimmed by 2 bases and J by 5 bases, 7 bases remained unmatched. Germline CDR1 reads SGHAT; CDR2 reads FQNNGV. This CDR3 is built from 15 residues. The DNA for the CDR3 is TGTGCCAGCAGCTTATACGGCAGGGGGCCTGAGACCCAGTACTTC. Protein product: CASSLYGRGPETQYF.

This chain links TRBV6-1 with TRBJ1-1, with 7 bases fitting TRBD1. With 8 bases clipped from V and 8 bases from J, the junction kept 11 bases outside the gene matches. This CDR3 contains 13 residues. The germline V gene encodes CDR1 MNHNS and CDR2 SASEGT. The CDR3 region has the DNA TGTGCCAGCTCTTGGGGGAAGGGGGCAGAAGCTTTCTTT. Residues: CASSWGKGAEAFF.

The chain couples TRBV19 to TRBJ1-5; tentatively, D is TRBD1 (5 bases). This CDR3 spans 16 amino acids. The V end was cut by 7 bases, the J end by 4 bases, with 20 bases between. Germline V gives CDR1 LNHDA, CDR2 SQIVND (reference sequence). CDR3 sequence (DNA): TGTGCCAGTACCATGGGACGTGCGGAAAGGAATCAGCCCCAGCATTTT. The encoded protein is CASTMGRAERNQPQHF.

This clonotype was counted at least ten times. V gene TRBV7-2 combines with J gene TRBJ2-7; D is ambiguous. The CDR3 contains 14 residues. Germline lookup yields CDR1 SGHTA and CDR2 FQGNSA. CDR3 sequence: CARPEDPSINEQYF. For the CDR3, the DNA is TGTGCTAGACCCGAGGACCCCAGTATAAACGAGCAGTACTTC.

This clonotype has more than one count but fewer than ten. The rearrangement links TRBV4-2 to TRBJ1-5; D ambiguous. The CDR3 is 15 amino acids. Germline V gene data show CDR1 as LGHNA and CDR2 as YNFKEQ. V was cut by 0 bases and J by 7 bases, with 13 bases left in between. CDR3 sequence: CASSQDDEGSQPQHF. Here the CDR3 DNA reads TGTGCCAGCAGCCAAGATGACGAGGGATCGCAGCCCCAGCATTTT.

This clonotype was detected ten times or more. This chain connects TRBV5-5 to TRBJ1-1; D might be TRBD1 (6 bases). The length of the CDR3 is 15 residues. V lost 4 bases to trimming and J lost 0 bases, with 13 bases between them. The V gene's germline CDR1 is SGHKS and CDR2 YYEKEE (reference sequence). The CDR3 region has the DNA TGTGCCAGCAGCCCCCATGGGACACTGAACACTGAAGCTTTCTTT. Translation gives CASSPHGTLNTEAFF.

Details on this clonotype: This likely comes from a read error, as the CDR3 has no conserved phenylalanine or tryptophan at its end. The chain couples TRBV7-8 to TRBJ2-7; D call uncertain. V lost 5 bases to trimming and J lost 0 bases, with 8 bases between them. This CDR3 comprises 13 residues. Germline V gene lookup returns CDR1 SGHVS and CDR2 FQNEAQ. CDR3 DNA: TGTGCCAGCAGCCAACCGAGCTCCTACGAGCAGTACTAC. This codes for CASSQPSSYEQYY.

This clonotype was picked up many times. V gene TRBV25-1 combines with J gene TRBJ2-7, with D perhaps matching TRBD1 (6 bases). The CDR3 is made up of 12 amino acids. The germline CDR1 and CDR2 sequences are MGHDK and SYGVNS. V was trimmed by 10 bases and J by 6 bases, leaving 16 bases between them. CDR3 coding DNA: TGTGCCACTTCGGACAGCGCACGCGAGCAGTACTTC. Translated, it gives CATSDSAREQYF.

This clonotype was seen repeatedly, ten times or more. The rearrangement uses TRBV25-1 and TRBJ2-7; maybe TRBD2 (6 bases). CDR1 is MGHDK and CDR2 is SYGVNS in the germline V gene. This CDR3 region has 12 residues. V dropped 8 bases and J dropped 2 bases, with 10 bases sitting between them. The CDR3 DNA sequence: TGTGCCAGCGGTTCGGGGGCCTACGAGCAGTACTTC. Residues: CASGSGAYEQYF.

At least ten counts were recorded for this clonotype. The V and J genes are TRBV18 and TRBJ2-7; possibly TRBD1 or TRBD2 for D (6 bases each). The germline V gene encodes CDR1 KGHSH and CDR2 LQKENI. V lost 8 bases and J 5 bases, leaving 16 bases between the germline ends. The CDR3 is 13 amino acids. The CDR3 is CASRGQGVHEQYF. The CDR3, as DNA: TGTGCCAGCCGGGGGCAGGGTGTCCACGAGCAGTACTTC.

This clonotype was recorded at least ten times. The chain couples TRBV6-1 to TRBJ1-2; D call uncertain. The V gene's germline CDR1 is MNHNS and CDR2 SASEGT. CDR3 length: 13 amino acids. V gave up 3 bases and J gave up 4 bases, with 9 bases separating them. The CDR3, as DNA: TGTGCCAGCAGTGACGGGATCATCTATGGCTACACCTTC. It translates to CASSDGIIYGYTF.

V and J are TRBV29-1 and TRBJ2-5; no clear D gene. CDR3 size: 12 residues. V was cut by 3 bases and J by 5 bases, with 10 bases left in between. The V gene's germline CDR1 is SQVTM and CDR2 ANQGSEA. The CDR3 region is CSVDELEETQYF. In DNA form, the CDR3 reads TGCAGCGTTGATGAGTTGGAGGAGACCCAGTACTTC. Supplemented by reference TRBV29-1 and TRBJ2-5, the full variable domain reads SAVISQKPSRDICQRGTSLTIQCQVDSQVTMMFWYRQQPGQSLTLIATANQGSEATYESGFVIDKFPISRPNLTFSTLTVSNMSPEDSSIYLCSVDELEETQYFGPGTRLLVL.

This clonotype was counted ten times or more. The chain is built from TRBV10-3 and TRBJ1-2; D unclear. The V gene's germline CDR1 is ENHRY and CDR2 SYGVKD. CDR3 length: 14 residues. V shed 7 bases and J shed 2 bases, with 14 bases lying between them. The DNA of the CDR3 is TGTGCCATCACCGACTTAAACGAGAACTATGGCTACACCTTC. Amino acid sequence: CAITDLNENYGYTF.

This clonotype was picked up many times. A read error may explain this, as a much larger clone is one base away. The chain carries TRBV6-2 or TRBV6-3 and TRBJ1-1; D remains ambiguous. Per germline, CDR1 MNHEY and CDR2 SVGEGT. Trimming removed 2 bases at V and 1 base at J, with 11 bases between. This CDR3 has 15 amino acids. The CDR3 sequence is CASSYGIVRNTEAFF. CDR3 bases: TGTGCCAGCAGTTACGGGATCGTCAGGAACACTGAAGCTTTCTTT.

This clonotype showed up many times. CDR3 coding DNA: TGTGCCACCTCTTCATGGAACGTCCTGACTTTC. Its translation: CATSSWNVLTF. V and J are TRBV12-3 or TRBV12-4 and TRBJ2-6; no reliable D call. V was cut by 10 bases and J by 10 bases, with 11 bases left in between. The CDR3 has 11 amino acids.

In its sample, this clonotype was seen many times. The CDR3 DNA reads as TGTGCCAGCAGCTTAGCTGGGTGGGGGACAGCACTATCGAATAACTATGGCTACACCTTC. Translation: CASSLAGWGTALSNNYGYTF. The chain links TRBV11-1 to TRBJ1-2, with TRBD1 identical over 7 bases. Germline lookup yields CDR1 SGHAT and CDR2 FQDESV (reference sequence). The CDR3 runs 20 residues. The V and J ends lost 0 bases and 1 base, in that order; junction bases with no gene match: 17.

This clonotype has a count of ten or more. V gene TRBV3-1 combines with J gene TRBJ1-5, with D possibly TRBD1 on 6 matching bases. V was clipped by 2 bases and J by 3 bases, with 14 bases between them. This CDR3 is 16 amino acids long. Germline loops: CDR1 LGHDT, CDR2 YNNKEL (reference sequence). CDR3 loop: CASSQNPRGNNQPQHF. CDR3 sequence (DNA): TGTGCCAGCAGCCAAAACCCGAGGGGGAACAATCAGCCCCAGCATTTT.

The CDR3, as DNA: TGTGCCAGCAGTATCGACAGGGCCCCCCGCAATCAGCCCCAGCATTTT. Translating gives CASSIDRAPRNQPQHF. This sequence joins TRBV2 and TRBJ1-5; 7 nucleotides match TRBD1. V was pared by 5 bases and J by 2 bases, with 9 bases of the junction left unmatched. The germline V gene has CDR1 SNHLY and CDR2 FYNNEI. The CDR3 has 16 amino acids.

CDR3 residues: CASGTGDGYGYTF. For the CDR3, the DNA is TGTGCCAGCGGGACAGGGGATGGCTATGGCTACACCTTC. The chain couples TRBV2 to TRBJ1-2, with TRBD1 matching 10 bases. The ends lost 8 bases at V and 4 bases at J; junction bases unmatched: 4. Germline V lookup: CDR1 SNHLY, CDR2 FYNNEI. CDR3 size: 13 residues.

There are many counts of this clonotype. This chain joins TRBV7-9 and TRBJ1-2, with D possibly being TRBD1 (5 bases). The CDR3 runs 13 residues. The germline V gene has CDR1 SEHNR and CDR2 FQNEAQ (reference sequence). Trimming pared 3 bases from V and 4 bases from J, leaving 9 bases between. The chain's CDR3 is CASSFDGAYGYTF. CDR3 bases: TGTGCCAGCAGCTTCGACGGGGCCTATGGCTACACCTTC.

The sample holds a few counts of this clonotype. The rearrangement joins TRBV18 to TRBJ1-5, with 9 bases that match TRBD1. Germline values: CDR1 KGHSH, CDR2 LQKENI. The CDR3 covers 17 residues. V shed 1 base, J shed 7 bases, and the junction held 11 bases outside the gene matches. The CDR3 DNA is TGTGCCAGCTCACCACTTCCCGGGACAGGGTTGGAGCAGCCCCAGCATTTT. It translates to CASSPLPGTGLEQPQHF.

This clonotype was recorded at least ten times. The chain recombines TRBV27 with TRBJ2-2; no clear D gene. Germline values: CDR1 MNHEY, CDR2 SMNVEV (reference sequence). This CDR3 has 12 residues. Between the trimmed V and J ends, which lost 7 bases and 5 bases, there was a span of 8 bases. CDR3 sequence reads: CASISGTGELFF. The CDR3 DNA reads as TGTGCCAGCATATCTGGGACCGGGGAGCTGTTTTTT.

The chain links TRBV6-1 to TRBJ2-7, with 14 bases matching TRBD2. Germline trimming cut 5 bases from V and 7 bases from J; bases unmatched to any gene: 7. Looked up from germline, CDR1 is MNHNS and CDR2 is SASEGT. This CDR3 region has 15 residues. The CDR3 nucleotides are TGTGCCAGCAGTCTGACTAGCGGGGGGGCCGAAGAGCAGTACTTC. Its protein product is CASSLTSGGAEEQYF.

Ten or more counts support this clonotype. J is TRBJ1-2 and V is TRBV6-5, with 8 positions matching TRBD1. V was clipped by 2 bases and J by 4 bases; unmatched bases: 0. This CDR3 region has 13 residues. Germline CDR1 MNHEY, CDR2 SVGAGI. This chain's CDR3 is CASSYTGGYGYTF. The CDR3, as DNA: TGTGCCAGCAGTTACACAGGGGGCTATGGCTACACCTTC.